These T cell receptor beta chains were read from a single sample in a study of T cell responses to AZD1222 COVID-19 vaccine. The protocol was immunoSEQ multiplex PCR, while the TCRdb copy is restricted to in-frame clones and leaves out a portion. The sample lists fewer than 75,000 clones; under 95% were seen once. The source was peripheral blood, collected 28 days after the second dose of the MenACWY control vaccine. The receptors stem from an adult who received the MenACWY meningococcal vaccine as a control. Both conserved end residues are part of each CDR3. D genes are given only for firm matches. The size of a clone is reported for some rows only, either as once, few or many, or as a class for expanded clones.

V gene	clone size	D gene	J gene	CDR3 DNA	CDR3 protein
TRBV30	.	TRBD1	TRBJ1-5	TGTGCCTGGAGTGTAGGACAGGGGAATCAGCCCCAGCATTTT	CAWSVGQGNQPQHF
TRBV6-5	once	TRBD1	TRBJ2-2	TGTGCCAGCAGGACCGGGACAGGGAACACCGGGGAGCTGTTTTTT	CASRTGTGNTGELFF
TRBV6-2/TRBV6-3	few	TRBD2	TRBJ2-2	TGTGCCAGCAGCCCCCGAGAAATTATCCGGGAGGATATTCCCACTTACACCGGGGAGCTGTTTTTT	CASSPREIIREDIPTYTGELFF
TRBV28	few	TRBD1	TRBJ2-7	TGTGCCACCCTGGGACAGGGCTACGAGCAGTACTTC	CATLGQGYEQYF
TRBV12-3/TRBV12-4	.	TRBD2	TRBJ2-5	TGTGCCAGCACCCAAGCGGGGGAAGAGACCCAGTACTTC	CASTQAGEETQYF
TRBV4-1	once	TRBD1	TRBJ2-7	TGCGCCAGCAGCCACCCCACCCTGGGACAGGGGACCTACGAGCAGTACTTC	CASSHPTLGQGTYEQYF
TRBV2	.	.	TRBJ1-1	TGTGCCAGCAGACGGGAGAACACTGAAGCTTTCTTT	CASRRENTEAFF
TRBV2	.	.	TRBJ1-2	TGTGCCAGCAGTGAAGGGGGGACTAACTATGGCTACACCTTC	CASSEGGTNYGYTF
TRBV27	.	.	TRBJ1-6	TGTGCCAGCAGTCCTATACGATCACCCCTCCACTTT	CASSPIRSPLHF
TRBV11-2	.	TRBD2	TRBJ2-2	TGTGCCAGCAGCTTAGTTCGGCTAGCGGGAGAGGCCGGGGAGCTGTTTTTT	CASSLVRLAGEAGELFF
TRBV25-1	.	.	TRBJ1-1	TGTGCCAGCATTTGGTGGCTGGCGAACACTGAAGCTTTCTTT	CASIWWLANTEAFF
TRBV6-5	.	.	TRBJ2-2	TGTGCCAGCACACGTGGAGCGGAGTACACCGGGGAGCTGTTTTTT	CASTRGAEYTGELFF
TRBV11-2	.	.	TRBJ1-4	TGTGCCAGCAGCACGAGCCCCCGAACTAATGAAAAACTGTTTTTT	CASSTSPRTNEKLFF
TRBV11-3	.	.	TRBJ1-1	TGTGCCAGCAGCTCCGACAGGCTTACTGAAGCTTTCTTT	CASSSDRLTEAFF
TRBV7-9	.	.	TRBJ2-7	TGTGCCAGCAGCTTTAACTACGAGCAGTACTTC	CASSFNYEQYF
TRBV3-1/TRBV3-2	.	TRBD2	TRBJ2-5	TGTGCCAGCAGCCAGGTTAGCGGGAGCGCACAAGAGACCCAGTACTTC	CASSQVSGSAQETQYF
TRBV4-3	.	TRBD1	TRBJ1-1	TGCGCCAGCAGCCATTTACTAGGACAGGGGGCAAAGAAGGGGTGGACTGAAGCTTTCTTT	CASSHLLGQGAKKGWTEAFF
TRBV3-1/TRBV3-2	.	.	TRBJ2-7	TGTGCCAGCAGCCTTCTAGGGTACGAGCAGTACTTC	CASSLLGYEQYF
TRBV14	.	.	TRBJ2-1	TGTGCCAGCGGGGCCTGGGGTTACAATGAGCAGTTCTTC	CASGAWGYNEQFF
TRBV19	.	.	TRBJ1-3	TGTGCCAGTGGCAGTGGAAACACCATATATTTT	CASGSGNTIYF
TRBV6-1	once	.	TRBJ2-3	TGTGCCAGCAGTGAAATAAGGGGCTTGAGCACAGATACGCAGTATTTT	CASSEIRGLSTDTQYF
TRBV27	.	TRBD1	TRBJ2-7	TGTGCCAGCAGTTTGACAGGGTTTGGCGAGCAGTACTTC	CASSLTGFGEQYF
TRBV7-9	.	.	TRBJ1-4	TGTGCCAGCAGCCCAGAGGGGGGCCAAGAAAAACTGTTTTTT	CASSPEGGQEKLFF
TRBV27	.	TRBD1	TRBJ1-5	TGTGCCAGCAGCCGCGACAGGGGTAATCAGCCCCAGCATTTT	CASSRDRGNQPQHF